This T cell receptor beta chain was identified in a study of OX40 agonist ivuxolimab in advanced cancers. Study observations and caveats: People who partly responded at 0.1-3.0 mg/kg had some of the least clonal expansion seen.

Method: immunoSEQ multiplex PCR; TCRdb's copy keeps in-frame clones and lacks some. The sample includes 70,000 to 75,000 clones, just over 85% of them seen just once. Germline CDR1 GTSNPN, CDR2 SVGIG (reference sequence). This CDR3 contains 14 residues. V gave up 1 base and J gave up 0 bases; unmatched junction bases: 1. About this clone itself: What it binds is unknown.

V usage is TRBV30 and J usage is TRBJ2-3; 7 bases align to TRBD2. The material sequenced was CD4+ or CD8+ T cells sorted from blood, taken in a trial of the OX40 agonist ivuxolimab. The TCR originated in an adult with an advanced solid tumor such as melanoma, head and neck, liver or kidney cancer. This CDR3 is CAWSGGSSTDTQYF. DNA of the CDR3: TGTGCCTGGAGTGGCGGGAGTAGCACAGATACGCAGTATTTT.